These 20 T cell receptor beta chains were all obtained from the same sample, sequenced in a study of blood T cell repertoires in COVID-19. The repertoire was sequenced with immunoSEQ multiplex PCR; TCRdb's copy has only in-frame clones and lacks some. The sample holds fewer than 350,000 clones, roughly 86% seen once. The sequenced sample was peripheral blood. These receptors originate from a man aged 35 to 55 with active or convalescent COVID-19.

The chain joins TRBV11-3 to TRBJ1-5; D perhaps matches TRBD1 (5 bases). CDR3 size: 13 residues. Between the trimmed V and J ends, which lost 6 bases and 7 bases, there was a span of 13 bases. Germline-derived CDR1 and CDR2 are SGHNT and YENEEA. CDR3: CASSSGMSQPQHF. For the CDR3, the DNA is TGTGCCAGCAGTTCAGGGATGTCGCAGCCCCAGCATTTT.

The genes are TRBV15 and TRBJ1-2, with a possible D match to TRBD1 (5 bases). The CDR3 consists of 15 residues. CDR1 is LNHNV, CDR2 YYDKDF, per germline (reference sequence). V dropped 0 bases and J dropped 6 bases, with 14 bases sitting between them. The CDR3 sequence is CATSRDLAGRDGYTF. Here the CDR3 DNA reads TGTGCCACCAGCAGAGATCTAGCAGGGAGGGATGGCTACACCTTC.

This chain links TRBV9 with TRBJ1-1; tentative D call: TRBD1 (5 bases). Trimming took off 3 bases at V and 1 base at J, with 16 bases between the two ends. Germline CDR1 reads SGDLS; CDR2 reads YYNGEE. The CDR3 totals 16 residues. The CDR3 DNA reads TGTGCCAGCAGCGAGCCGTCAGACAGAGCGAACACTGAAGCTTTCTTT. Translation gives CASSEPSDRANTEAFF.

The rearrangement joins TRBV2 to TRBJ2-5; 10 bases line up with TRBD1. Germline loops: CDR1 SNHLY, CDR2 FYNNEI. V shed 7 bases and J 5 bases; nucleotides not matched to a gene: 13. The CDR3 runs to 16 residues. CDR3 DNA: TGTGCCAGCACCCCGACAGGGGGCGCTCGGGGGGAGACCCAGTACTTC. This codes for CASTPTGGARGETQYF. Full variable domain (remainder filled in from reference TRBV2 and TRBJ2-5): EPEVTQTPSHQVTQMGQEVILRCVPISNHLYFYWYRQILGQKVEFLVSFYNNEISEKSEIFDDQFSVERPDGSNFTLKIRSTKLEDSAMYFCASTPTGGARGETQYFGPGTRLLVL.

The rearrangement joins TRBV7-7 to TRBJ2-6; TRBD2 might be the D (6 bases). V lost 5 bases, J lost 0 bases, and 14 bases lay in between. CDR3 size: 17 residues. Germline lookup yields CDR1 SSHAT and CDR2 FNYEAQ (reference sequence). CDR3 residues: CASSAHPGLSGANVLTF. The CDR3 region has the DNA TGTGCCAGCAGCGCCCACCCGGGACTCTCTGGGGCCAACGTCCTGACTTTC. Full variable domain (missing parts from reference TRBV7-7 and TRBJ2-6): GAGVSQSPRYKVTKRGQDVTLRCDPISSHATLYWYQQALGQGPEFLTYFNYEAQPDKSGLPSDRFSAERPEGSISTLTIQRTEQRDSAMYRCASSAHPGLSGANVLTFGAGSRLTVL.

The chain joins TRBV24-1 to TRBJ1-2, with 7 bases aligning to TRBD1. This CDR3 has 13 amino acids. V shed 5 bases and J 8 bases; nucleotides not matched to a gene: 7. Germline-derived CDR1 and CDR2 are KGHDR and SFDVKD. CDR3 in amino acids: CATSATRGQGYTF. The CDR3 DNA sequence: TGTGCCACCAGTGCTACGAGGGGGCAAGGCTACACCTTC.

The chain links TRBV7-9 to TRBJ2-6; the D is unclear. V lost 2 bases to trimming and J lost 0 bases, with 11 bases between them. The CDR3 is made up of 17 amino acids. The V gene's germline CDR1 is SEHNR and CDR2 FQNEAQ (reference sequence). This chain's CDR3 is CASSLILTFSGANVLTF. The CDR3 region has the DNA TGTGCCAGCAGCTTAATACTGACATTCTCTGGGGCCAACGTCCTGACTTTC.

This chain joins TRBV4-1 and TRBJ1-4, with no clear D. The germline V and J ends were trimmed by 6 bases and 8 bases, with 16 bases remaining between them. The CDR3 runs to 14 residues. CDR1 is MGHRA and CDR2 is YSYEKL in the germline V gene. This CDR3 reads CASSLPGSGEKLFF. CDR3 in DNA: TGCGCCAGCAGTCTTCCGGGGAGCGGAGAAAAACTGTTTTTT.

V usage is TRBV11-1 and J usage is TRBJ2-7; D ambiguous. Per germline, CDR1 SGHAT and CDR2 FQDESV (reference sequence). The CDR3 length is 12 residues. With 5 bases removed from V and 3 bases from J, the gap between germline ends came to 8 bases. The CDR3 DNA sequence: TGTGCCAGCAGCCGTTATAACTACGAGCAGTACTTC. Residues: CASSRYNYEQYF.

The CDR3 sequence: CASPLKQTEMNTEAFF. CDR3 nucleotides: TGTGCCAGCCCTTTAAAGCAGACTGAAATGAACACTGAAGCTTTCTTT. This chain connects TRBV27 to TRBJ1-1; no definite D call. Germline V CDR1 and CDR2: MNHEY, SMNVEV (reference sequence). The CDR3 consists of 16 residues. Trimming took 8 bases from V and 0 from J, leaving 19 bases between them.

The chain has TRBV19 and TRBJ1-3; D call uncertain. The CDR3 contains 15 residues. V lost 7 bases and J 1 base, leaving 14 bases between the germline ends. In germline, CDR1 is LNHDA, CDR2 SQIVND (reference sequence). The chain's CDR3 is CASTFGRQSGNTIYF. The DNA for the CDR3 is TGTGCCAGTACGTTTGGGCGACAATCTGGAAACACCATATATTTT.

This rearrangement joins TRBV2 to TRBJ2-1, with D maybe TRBD1 (5 bases). Trimming pared 6 bases from V and 5 bases from J, leaving 8 bases between. Looked up from germline, CDR1 is SNHLY and CDR2 is FYNNEI. The length of the CDR3 is 12 residues. The CDR3 protein is CASRQGDNEQFF. In DNA, the CDR3 is TGTGCCAGCAGGCAGGGTGACAATGAGCAGTTCTTC.

Only a few counts were recorded for this clone. The V and J genes are TRBV6-5 and TRBJ1-6, with D uncertain. The CDR3 sequence is 13 residues long. Trimming removed 10 bases from V and 6 bases from J, with 13 bases in between. The V gene's germline CDR1 is MNHEY and CDR2 SVGAGI. The chain's CDR3 is CATSSGINSPLHF. The CDR3 DNA reads as TGTGCCACCTCTAGCGGAATTAATTCACCCCTCCACTTT.

The chain couples TRBV19 to TRBJ2-7; possibly TRBD2 for D (6 bases). This CDR3 is 13 amino acids long. V lost 5 bases, J lost 4 bases, and 12 bases lay in between. Germline-derived CDR1 and CDR2 are LNHDA and SQIVND (reference sequence). Here the CDR3 DNA reads TGTGCCAGTAGTGGTGCAGGGAGGTACGAGCAGTACTTC. Amino acid sequence: CASSGAGRYEQYF.

The genes are TRBV9 and TRBJ2-2; no clear D gene. Trimming took off 3 bases at V and 5 bases at J, with 5 bases between the two ends. CDR1 is SGDLS, CDR2 YYNGEE, per germline. This CDR3 spans 12 amino acids. The CDR3 reads CASSALTGELFF. CDR3 sequence (DNA): TGTGCCAGCAGCGCACTTACCGGGGAGCTGTTTTTT. The complete variable domain, with remaining parts taken from reference TRBV9 and TRBJ2-2, reads DSGVTQTPKHLITATGQRVTLRCSPRSGDLSVYWYQQSLDQGLQFLIQYYNGEERAKGNILERFSAQQFPDLHSELNLSSLELGDSALYFCASSALTGELFFGEGSRLTVL.

The chain carries TRBV9 and TRBJ1-1; TRBD1 matches 8 bases. Trimming removed 3 bases from V and 5 bases from J; junction bases left unmatched: 6. Germline CDR1 reads SGDLS; CDR2 reads YYNGEE. The length of the CDR3 is 14 residues. CDR3 bases: TGTGCCAGCAGCGCACTTGGGACAGGAACTGAAGCTTTCTTT. This encodes CASSALGTGTEAFF.

This chain uses TRBV30 with TRBJ1-6, with 7 positions matching TRBD1. The length of the CDR3 is 16 residues. V gave up 2 bases and J gave up 5 bases; unmatched junction bases: 9. Germline V gene sequence: CDR1 GTSNPN, CDR2 SVGIG (reference sequence). CDR3 amino acids: CAWSSLPQGNNSPLHF. For the CDR3, the DNA is TGTGCCTGGAGTTCCCTCCCACAGGGGAATAATTCACCCCTCCACTTT. Looking up the rest from reference TRBV30 and TRBJ1-6 gives the full variable domain: SQTIHQWPATLVQPVGSPLSLECTVEGTSNPNLYWYRQAAGRGLQLLFYSVGIGQISSEVPQNLSASRPQDRQFILSSKKLLLSDSGFYLCAWSSLPQGNNSPLHFGNGTRLTVT.

The chain recombines TRBV28 with TRBJ1-2, with 8 bases that match TRBD1. V was pared by 7 bases and J by 3 bases, with 4 bases of the junction left unmatched. From germline, CDR1 is MDHEN and CDR2 SYDVKM. CDR3 size: 13 residues. CDR3 bases: TGTGCCAGCAAAGGACAGGGAGACTATGGCTACACCTTC. It codes for CASKGQGDYGYTF.

This chain uses TRBV15 with TRBJ2-1; 7 bases fit TRBD1. Losses at the gene ends were 7 bases for V and 6 bases for J; bases not matched to a gene: 12. CDR1 and CDR2 (germline): LNHNV, YYDKDF (reference sequence). CDR3 length: 15 residues. This CDR3 is CATKSRDRRPNEQFF. For the CDR3, the DNA is TGTGCCACCAAAAGCCGGGACAGACGCCCCAATGAGCAGTTCTTC.

The gene calls are TRBV19 and TRBJ2-1; 9 bases fit TRBD1. V lost 6 bases, J lost 4 bases, and 7 bases stayed unmatched. CDR3 length equals 15 residues. Germline CDR1 LNHDA, CDR2 SQIVND (reference sequence). The CDR3 region has the DNA TGTGCCAGTAGCACGGACAGGGGTGCTTACAATGAGCAGTTCTTC. Translated, it gives CASSTDRGAYNEQFF.